Presented here are 20 T cell receptor beta chains from one specimen sequenced in a study of blood T cell repertoires in COVID-19. Sequencing was performed with immunoSEQ multiplex PCR; in TCRdb, only in-frame clones are kept and a portion is missing. The table has 150,000 to 200,000 clones, around nine tenths seen once. Sequenced: peripheral blood. The origin of the receptors is a man in his fifties or sixties with acute or convalescent COVID-19.

The chain joins TRBV6-2 or TRBV6-3 to TRBJ1-1; D ambiguous. Trimming pared 2 bases from V and 7 bases from J, leaving 5 bases between. CDR3 length: 11 residues. Germline V lookup: CDR1 MNHEY, CDR2 SVGEGT. CDR3 region: CASSYVGEAFF. The CDR3 DNA follows: TGTGCCAGCAGTTACGTCGGTGAAGCTTTCTTT.

The gene calls are TRBV7-2 and TRBJ1-4; the match to TRBD1 covers 10 bases. This CDR3 is 17 amino acids long. V lost 5 bases, J lost 4 bases, and 10 bases stayed unmatched. Germline CDR1 SGHTA, CDR2 FQGNSA. This CDR3 reads CASSPQTGGYLNEKLFF. The CDR3 DNA reads as TGTGCCAGCAGCCCACAGACAGGGGGCTATCTTAATGAAAAACTGTTTTTT. Full variable domain (rest looked up from reference TRBV7-2 and TRBJ1-4): GAGVSQSPSNKVTEKGKDVELRCDPISGHTALYWYRQSLGQGLEFLIYFQGNSAPDKSGLPSDRFSAERTGGSVSTLTIQRTQQEDSAVYLCASSPQTGGYLNEKLFFGSGTQLSVL.

This clone has a single count. This chain joins TRBV7-6 and TRBJ2-5; no definite D call. Trimming stripped 1 base from V and 9 bases from J, with 15 bases between. The CDR3 loop spans 14 amino acids. Looked up from germline, CDR1 is SGHVS and CDR2 is FNYEAQ. The CDR3 DNA reads TGTGCCAGCAGCTTAGGCGGAAGCCTGATGGCCCAGTACTTC. As protein: CASSLGGSLMAQYF.

This clone was seen only once. The chain employs TRBV3-1 (or the pseudogene TRBV3-2) and TRBJ2-7; possible D gene TRBD2, 5 bases. The germline CDR1 and CDR2 sequences are LGHDT and YNNKEL (reference sequence). The V gene lost 1 base and the J gene lost 6 bases, with 19 bases spanning the gap. This CDR3 comprises 16 residues. Written as DNA, the CDR3 is TGTGCCAGCAGCCAAGGAGTCCGAGGGAGTGTACCCGAGCAGTACTTC. Protein sequence: CASSQGVRGSVPEQYF.

The chain couples TRBV6-2 or TRBV6-3 to TRBJ1-5; D might be TRBD1 (5 bases). This CDR3 is 17 amino acids long. Per germline, CDR1 MNHEY and CDR2 SVGEGT. Trimming took off 4 bases at V and 3 bases at J, with 19 bases between the two ends. The CDR3 region has the DNA TGTGCCAGCAGTTCCGGTCCGAGTGGCAGGGCCAATCAGCCCCAGCATTTT. Residues: CASSSGPSGRANQPQHF.

The CDR3 spells CASSATQGIPYNSPLHF. Here the CDR3 DNA reads TGTGCCAGCAGTGCCACACAGGGGATCCCCTATAATTCACCCCTCCACTTT. The chain employs TRBV25-1 and TRBJ1-6; 7 bases are shared with TRBD1. Germline V gene sequence: CDR1 MGHDK, CDR2 SYGVNS. V dropped 4 bases and J dropped 2; count of bases not matched to a gene: 8. The CDR3 spans 17 residues.

The chain has TRBV10-3 and TRBJ2-5; TRBD2 might be the D (5 bases). This CDR3 has 13 residues. Germline assignment: CDR1 ENHRY and CDR2 SYGVKD. The V end was cut by 10 bases, the J end by 5 bases, with 17 bases between. Here the CDR3 reads CATGEHLRETQYF. The CDR3 DNA reads as TGTGCCACCGGGGAGCATCTCAGGGAGACCCAGTACTTC.

The chain uses TRBV10-2 and TRBJ2-3; TRBD1 matches 7 bases. The CDR3 sequence is 14 residues long. J gave up 0 bases and V 6 bases, and 3 bases lay outside the gene matches. The germline CDR1 and CDR2 sequences are WSHSY and SAAADI. The CDR3, as DNA: TGCGCCAGCAGAAGGGGGCTGAGCACAGATACGCAGTATTTT. The encoded protein is CASRRGLSTDTQYF.

This clone was counted between two and nine times. The V call is TRBV7-3, the J call TRBJ2-1; D might be TRBD1 (6 bases). The CDR3 spans 13 residues. Germline lookup yields CDR1 SGHTA and CDR2 FQGTGA. Trimming removed 2 bases from V and 7 bases from J, with 9 bases in between. CDR3 sequence (DNA): TGTGCCAGCAGCTTATTGGGGGCGAATGAGCAGTTCTTC. Protein: CASSLLGANEQFF.

The V and J genes are TRBV25-1 and TRBJ1-1, with TRBD1 as a possible D gene (5 bases). Germline V gene lookup returns CDR1 MGHDK and CDR2 SYGVNS. This CDR3 spans 13 amino acids. V lost 4 bases and J 5 bases, leaving 11 bases between the germline ends. For the CDR3, the DNA is TGTGCCAGCAGTGGTCAGGGTGAGACTGAAGCTTTCTTT. Protein product: CASSGQGETEAFF.

This chain joins TRBV5-4 and TRBJ1-6; maybe TRBD1 (5 bases). The CDR3 sequence is 15 residues long. Trimming cost V 4 bases and J 6 bases, with 14 bases left between them. Germline CDR1 is SGHNT and CDR2 is YYREEE (reference sequence). In DNA, the CDR3 is TGTGCCAGCAGCCCGGTCCTGGGGGGTAATTCACCCCTCCACTTT. As protein: CASSPVLGGNSPLHF.

J is TRBJ2-1 and V is TRBV9; D possibly corresponds to TRBD2 (6 bases). V was cut by 0 bases and J by 2 bases, with 9 bases left in between. Germline V gives CDR1 SGDLS, CDR2 YYNGEE. The CDR3 spans 15 residues. As DNA, the CDR3 is TGTGCCAGCAGCGTAGATGGGGAGGCCTACAATGAGCAGTTCTTC. The encoded protein is CASSVDGEAYNEQFF.

The chain couples TRBV9 to TRBJ2-1, with 8 bases identical to TRBD1. Germline V CDR1 and CDR2: SGDLS, YYNGEE. The CDR3 length is 15 residues. V dropped 1 base and J dropped 0; count of bases not matched to a gene: 0. The CDR3 DNA is TGTGCCAGCAGCGTACAGGGGGCCTCCTACAATGAGCAGTTCTTC. Protein product: CASSVQGASYNEQFF.

The CDR3 region has the DNA TGTGCCAGCAACCCCCTAGGGAGCGGGAGGGCGAACACCGGGGAGCTGTTTTTT. Translating gives CASNPLGSGRANTGELFF. The chain couples TRBV28 to TRBJ2-2, with 10 nucleotides matching TRBD2. In germline, CDR1 is MDHEN, CDR2 SYDVKM. The CDR3 covers 18 residues. The V and J ends lost 7 bases and 0 bases, in that order; junction bases with no gene match: 11.

The CDR3 loop is CASSLALEPDTQYF. The CDR3 nucleotides are TGCGCCAGCAGCTTGGCACTAGAGCCAGATACGCAGTATTTT. This chain joins TRBV5-1 and TRBJ2-3; D is possibly TRBD2 (5 bases). The V end lost 0 bases, the J end lost 4 bases, and 9 bases lay between the germline ends. The germline V gene has CDR1 SGHRS and CDR2 YFSETQ. The CDR3 runs 14 residues.

This chain uses TRBV15 with TRBJ2-1; 12 bases are a match to TRBD2. Germline assignment: CDR1 LNHNV and CDR2 YYDKDF (reference sequence). The CDR3 consists of 16 residues. Trimming took 2 bases from V and 8 from J; bases not matched to a gene: 7. As DNA, the CDR3 is TGTGCCACCAGCAGACCCCTAGCGGGAGGGCGGGATGAGCAGTTCTTC. Amino acid sequence: CATSRPLAGGRDEQFF.

The chain uses TRBV3-1 (or the pseudogene TRBV3-2) and TRBJ1-4; perhaps TRBD1 as D (5 bases). The germline gives CDR1 LGHDT, CDR2 YNNKEL (reference sequence). This CDR3 comprises 15 residues. The V end was cut by 0 bases, the J end by 4 bases, with 9 bases between. CDR3 DNA sequence: TGTGCCAGCAGCCAAGACCTAGGGGTTAATGAAAAACTGTTTTTT. It specifies CASSQDLGVNEKLFF.

J is TRBJ1-1 and V is TRBV10-3; TRBD1 is a possible D gene (5 bases). CDR1 is ENHRY, CDR2 SYGVKD, per germline. The CDR3 has 14 residues. V lost 2 bases, J lost 0 bases, and 7 bases lay in between. The CDR3 protein is CAISERTLNTEAFF. CDR3 coding DNA: TGTGCCATCAGTGAGCGGACATTGAACACTGAAGCTTTCTTT.

The CDR3 nucleotides read TGTGCCAGTAGTATATCGGGGACAGGTAGCAATCAGCCCCAGCATTTT. This codes for CASSISGTGSNQPQHF. The genes are TRBV19 and TRBJ1-5; TRBD1 agrees at 8 bases. After removal of 2 bases from V and 0 bases from J, the junction contained 3 bases not matched to a gene. The CDR3 is made up of 16 amino acids. CDR1 is LNHDA and CDR2 is SQIVND in the germline V gene (reference sequence).

The chain uses TRBV7-2 and TRBJ2-7; the D gene is possibly TRBD1 (5 bases). This CDR3 is 15 amino acids long. Trimming removed 6 bases from V and 0 bases from J, with 15 bases in between. CDR1 SGHTA and CDR2 FQGNSA come from the germline V gene. The CDR3 DNA sequence: TGTGCCAGCAGGTTCTCAGGGTGGAGCTCCTACGAGCAGTACTTC. Residues: CASRFSGWSSYEQYF.